The entry below gives a single TCR beta chain sequence along with its context. The data were obtained in a study of radiation and T cells in renal cell carcinoma. Using immunoSEQ multiplex PCR, the repertoire was profiled, and TCRdb retains in-frame clones only, with some absent. The sample consists of some 130,000 clones, roughly 77% of them appearing once. Per the germline V gene, CDR1 is SEHNR and CDR2 is FQNEAQ (reference sequence). Trimming removed 7 bases from V and 0 bases from J; junction bases left unmatched: 9. The CDR3 has 17 residues. Time point in this sample: blood 2 weeks post-SBRT. Treatment reported: 15 Gy SBRT to primary tumor, nephrectomy 4 weeks later. Serial blood draws occurred at baseline and 2 and 4 weeks post-SBRT.

The sequenced sample was blood, obtained from a patient whose treatment included radiotherapy and nephrectomy. This sequence joins TRBV7-9 and TRBJ2-6; TRBD1 aligns across 7 bases. The clonotype comes from a woman between 55 and 75 years old with renal cell carcinoma. The CDR3 DNA reads TGTGCCAGCATAAGGGGGCCGGGAAACTCTGGGGCCAACGTCCTGACTTTC. It translates to CASIRGPGNSGANVLTF.